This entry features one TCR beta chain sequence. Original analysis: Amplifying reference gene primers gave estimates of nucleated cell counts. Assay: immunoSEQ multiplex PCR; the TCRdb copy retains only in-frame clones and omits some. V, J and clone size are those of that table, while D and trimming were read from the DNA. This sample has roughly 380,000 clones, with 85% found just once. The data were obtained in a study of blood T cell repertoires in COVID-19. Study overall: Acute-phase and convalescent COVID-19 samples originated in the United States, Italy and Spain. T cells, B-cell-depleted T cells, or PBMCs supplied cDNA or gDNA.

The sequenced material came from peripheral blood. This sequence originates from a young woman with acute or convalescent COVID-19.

The CDR3 DNA reads as TGCGCCAGCAGTGCCGATCTCAGGGAAAAACTGTTTTTT. It is translated as CASSADLREKLFF. This chain links TRBV10-1 with TRBJ1-4, with D unresolved. The CDR3 is 13 amino acids. V gave up 4 bases and J gave up 8 bases, with 11 bases separating them. CDR1 is WNHNN, CDR2 SYGVQD, per germline (reference sequence).